This TCR beta chain originates from a study of blood T cell repertoires in COVID-19. Background on the study: Samples of COVID-19 (acute and convalescent) were obtained from the United States, Italy and Spain. Sources were T cells, B-cell-depleted T cells, or PBMCs; the material itself was cDNA or gDNA.

Per the study methods: Scientists estimated how many nucleated cells there were by amplifying reference gene primers. Assay used: immunoSEQ multiplex PCR; TCRdb lists only in-frame clones, some missing. V, J and clone size reflect that table, while D and trimming were determined from the DNA. Of 150,000 to 200,000 clones listed, around 87% are singletons. V was pared by 5 bases and J by 2 bases, with 7 bases between. The CDR3 is made up of 13 amino acids. The material sequenced was peripheral blood. This chain uses TRBV12-3 or TRBV12-4 with TRBJ1-3; D unclear. This sequence was found in an elderly woman in a cohort sampled during active or convalescent COVID-19. DNA of the CDR3: TGTGCCAGCAGTGAACCTACTGGAAACACCATATATTTT. Amino acid sequence: CASSEPTGNTIYF.